The present TCR beta chain was sequenced within a study of control samples from healthy donors and cancer patients. The protocol was immunoSEQ multiplex PCR, while the TCRdb copy is restricted to in-frame clones and leaves out a portion. Counted here are 400,000 to 500,000 clones, around 90% occurring once; the ten biggest clones make up more than 6%. Per germline, CDR1 LGHDT and CDR2 YNNKEL (reference sequence). V was shortened by 3 bases and J by 2 bases, with 17 bases between the two germline ends. CDR3 size: 16 residues. The sequencing sample was made of PBMCs. The V and J genes are TRBV3-1 (or the pseudogene TRBV3-2) and TRBJ2-7; possible D gene TRBD1, 5 bases. The receptor comes from a man in his forties with head and neck cancer. The CDR3 DNA reads as TGTGCCAGCAGCCAGGAAGGACAAAGTGGAGCCTACGAGCAGTACTTC. Its translation: CASSQEGQSGAYEQYF.